This note documents a single TCR beta chain sequence. The antigen is undetermined. V was pared by 7 bases and J by 5 bases, with 20 bases between. This CDR3 has 15 amino acids. The germline gives CDR1 LNHDA, CDR2 SQIVND (reference sequence). The sample comes from a study of T cell responses to AZD1222 COVID-19 vaccine. Profiled with immunoSEQ multiplex PCR; TCRdb holds only in-frame clones, not every one. The data show 95,000 to 130,000 clones, with roughly nine tenths seen just once and 1.5% to 2% held by the top ten. Overall study results and limits: Recipients of AZD1222 seropositive at baseline numbered only 6 or 7.

The source material was peripheral blood, sampled 28 days after the second AZD1222 dose. The sequence came from an adult who received the AZD1222 COVID-19 vaccine. The rearrangement uses TRBV19 and TRBJ1-2; tentatively, D is TRBD1 (6 bases). CDR3 protein: CASTLITGRSYGYTF. The CDR3 DNA follows: TGTGCCAGTACCCTTATCACAGGGAGGTCTTATGGCTACACCTTC.